This TCR beta chain was sequenced for a study of blood T cell repertoires in COVID-19. CDR3 length equals 17 residues. Germline V gives CDR1 SGHAT, CDR2 FQNNGV. V was shortened by 1 base and J by 6 bases, with 18 bases between the two germline ends. TCRdb keeps only in-frame clones here, not all; method: immunoSEQ multiplex PCR. The table has over 350,000 clones, 85% to 90% seen once. The rearrangement uses TRBV11-2 and TRBJ2-2; weak D call: TRBD1 (5 bases). The sequence derives from a woman in her 50s who had recovered from COVID-19. The specimen sequenced was PBMCs or T cells enriched from blood (not recorded which). The CDR3 is CASSLVRTGLSSGELFF. CDR3 in DNA: TGTGCCAGCAGCTTAGTACGTACAGGCTTGAGCTCCGGGGAGCTGTTTTTT.